This record concerns one T cell receptor beta chain sequence. As yet, its antigen is unknown. The data originate from a study of T-cell memory formation after mild COVID-19. General observations from the study: Day 15 to 85 contractors were CD4/CD8 balanced; later expanders leaned CD4+. Pre-infection memory harbored some responding clones, suggesting cross-reactive memory joined. There was no confirmation that second-wave clones peaking on day 37 were SARS-CoV-2 specific.

TCR alpha and TCR beta cDNA libraries carrying sample barcodes and UMIs came from 5'RACE with constant-segment primers. TCRdb independently ran MiXCR on the 5' RACE reads; one entry per CDR3 protein. The table shows around 140,000 distinct CDR3 sequences, with around 25% occurring only once. Germline V gene sequence: CDR1 SGHVS, CDR2 FNYEAQ. Trimming at V came to 0 bases and at J to 8 bases, leaving 10 bases not matched to a gene. This CDR3 region has 16 residues. V usage is TRBV7-6 and J usage is TRBJ1-2; 9 positions agree with TRBD1. Sequencing input: PBMCs or a T cell subset sorted from them (not recorded which). The TCR comes from an adult woman who had mild COVID-19 (a few samples of this study predate the infection). Cell type and time point are not known. DNA of the CDR3: TGTGCCAGCAGCTTAGCACCAGGGACAGGGAAGGAAGGCTACACCTTC. Its translation: CASSLAPGTGKEGYTF.